The next 19 T cell receptor beta chains were all read from a single sample in a study of memory CD4+ T cells and cytomegalovirus serostatus. Single viable CD3+CD4+CD8-CD45RO+ cells were sorted as the memory CD4+ T cells. The table came from immunoSEQ multiplex PCR; TCRdb's copy has only in-frame clones and leaves some out. Counted here are 25,000 to 30,000 clones, roughly 76% occurring once; the ten biggest clones make up approximately 1%. Sequencing was done on a sample of memory CD4+ T cells from blood. The receptors come from an adult in good health and CMV-seronegative.

This clone was observed a few times. This chain uses TRBV2 with TRBJ2-4; D possibly matches TRBD1 or TRBD2 (5 bases each). CDR3 length: 14 amino acids. Germline V gene sequence: CDR1 SNHLY, CDR2 FYNNEI. Trimming removed 4 bases at V and 0 bases at J, with 7 bases between. Here the CDR3 reads CASSAGPAKNIQYF. CDR3 coding DNA: TGTGCCAGCAGTGCGGGACCAGCCAAAAACATTCAGTACTTC.

The V call is TRBV5-4, the J call TRBJ2-2; 11 bases fit TRBD1. After removal of 4 bases from V and 4 bases from J, the junction contained 9 bases not matched to a gene. Germline CDR1 SGHNT, CDR2 YYREEE (reference sequence). The CDR3 has 17 amino acids. The CDR3 nucleotides read TGTGCCAGCAGCCCGCGGGACAGGGGGACCCTCACCGGGGAGCTGTTTTTT. This codes for CASSPRDRGTLTGELFF.

The V and J genes are TRBV16 and TRBJ1-4, with a possible D match to TRBD1 (5 bases). The CDR3 runs 13 residues. Looked up from germline, CDR1 is KGHSY and CDR2 is FQNENV. V shed 0 bases and J shed 7 bases, with 6 bases lying between them. Here the CDR3 reads CASSQSTVEKLFF. Written as DNA, the CDR3 is TGTGCCAGCAGCCAATCGACAGTTGAAAAACTGTTTTTT.

V usage is TRBV11-2 and J usage is TRBJ1-6; possible D gene TRBD1, 6 bases. The V end was cut by 2 bases, the J end by 7 bases, with 12 bases between. The germline V gene encodes CDR1 SGHAT and CDR2 FQNNGV. The CDR3 runs to 15 residues. CDR3 nucleotides: TGTGCCAGCAGCTTAATTGCCAGGGGCAATTCACCCCTCCACTTT. Its protein product is CASSLIARGNSPLHF.

This clone has more than one count but fewer than ten. The rearrangement links TRBV30 to TRBJ1-6; no firm D call. This CDR3 region has 13 residues. The V end lost 1 base, the J end lost 8 bases, and 9 bases lay between the germline ends. CDR1 and CDR2 from the germline V gene are GTSNPN and SVGIG (reference sequence). The CDR3 loop is CAWSAVGDSPLHF. The DNA of the CDR3 is TGTGCCTGGAGTGCCGTGGGTGATTCACCCCTCCACTTT.

The chain recombines TRBV5-8 with TRBJ2-5; a weak D match, TRBD1 (6 bases). The V gene lost 0 bases and the J gene lost 2 bases, with 14 bases spanning the gap. Germline CDR1 is SGHTS and CDR2 is YDEGEE. This CDR3 has 16 residues. The CDR3 is CASSLGGLATQETQYF. In DNA, the CDR3 is TGTGCCAGCAGCTTGGGGGGGCTAGCCACACAAGAGACCCAGTACTTC.

The gene calls are TRBV29-1 and TRBJ1-2, with TRBD1 matching over 7 bases. V shed 6 bases, J shed 7 bases, and the junction held 8 bases outside the gene matches. In germline, CDR1 is SQVTM, CDR2 ANQGSEA. This CDR3 spans 12 amino acids. The CDR3 region is CSVEGGGGGYTF. The CDR3 nucleotides read TGCAGCGTGGAGGGAGGGGGCGGTGGCTACACCTTC.

The chain has TRBV7-8 and TRBJ2-7; 7 bases are a match to TRBD1. The ends lost 1 base at V and 2 bases at J; junction bases unmatched: 2. The CDR3 contains 14 residues. From germline, CDR1 is SGHVS and CDR2 FQNEAQ. This chain's CDR3 is CASSLGTGAYEQYF. In nucleotides, the CDR3 is TGTGCCAGCAGCTTAGGGACAGGCGCCTACGAGCAGTACTTC. Combining the CDR3 with reference TRBV7-8 and TRBJ2-7 gives the whole variable domain GAGVSQSPRYKVAKRGQDVALRCDPISGHVSLFWYQQALGQGPEFLTYFQNEAQLDKSGLPSDRFFAERPEGSVSTLKIQRTQQEDSAVYLCASSLGTGAYEQYFGPGTRLTVT.

This chain connects TRBV19 to TRBJ2-2, with a possible D match to TRBD1 (6 bases). The CDR3 has 14 amino acids. V dropped 6 bases and J dropped 1 base, with 9 bases sitting between them. Germline CDR1 LNHDA, CDR2 SQIVND (reference sequence). The CDR3 reads CASRWGQNTGELFF. The CDR3, as DNA: TGTGCCAGTAGATGGGGACAGAACACCGGGGAGCTGTTTTTT.

The rearrangement uses TRBV4-3 and TRBJ2-5; D possibly corresponds to TRBD2 (6 bases). The CDR3 is 17 amino acids. CDR1 is LGHNA, CDR2 YSLEER, per germline. The ends were cut back, 0 bases at V and 0 bases at J, with 14 bases in the middle. The CDR3 DNA reads TGCGCCAGCAGCCAAGATCCCCGGGGGTCGTACCAAGAGACCCAGTACTTC. Residues: CASSQDPRGSYQETQYF.

The chain joins TRBV28 to TRBJ2-3; 10 bases align to TRBD2. Looked up from germline, CDR1 is MDHEN and CDR2 is SYDVKM. Trimming removed 6 bases from V and 1 base from J; junction bases left unmatched: 7. The CDR3 runs to 16 residues. CDR3 protein: CASSALGTSGTDTQYF. The CDR3 nucleotides read TGTGCCAGCAGCGCACTCGGGACTAGCGGCACAGATACGCAGTATTTT.

The chain uses TRBV14 and TRBJ2-7, with 9 bases aligning to TRBD1. Germline loops: CDR1 SGHDN, CDR2 FVKESK. There are 14 residues in the CDR3. Losses at the gene ends were 4 bases for V and 6 bases for J; bases not matched to a gene: 7. CDR3 amino acids: CASSRYGDRVEQYF. The CDR3 DNA reads as TGTGCCAGCAGCCGATACGGGGACAGGGTCGAGCAGTACTTC.

V gene TRBV5-1 combines with J gene TRBJ2-2, with 9 bases aligning to TRBD2. The junction had 15 bases not matched to a gene; V was cut back by 4 bases and J by 5 bases. Germline V gene sequence: CDR1 SGHRS, CDR2 YFSETQ. This CDR3 spans 18 amino acids. The CDR3: CASSLRGSGGTTTGELFF. The CDR3 nucleotides read TGCGCCAGCAGCCTCCGGGGCAGCGGGGGGACAACAACCGGGGAGCTGTTTTTT.

This clone has just a few counts. The chain is built from TRBV18 and TRBJ1-1; 9 bases are shared with TRBD1. Per germline, CDR1 KGHSH and CDR2 LQKENI. J was trimmed by 4 bases and V by 6 bases; bases with no gene match: 9. The CDR3 runs to 15 residues. CDR3 loop: CASSHVDRGSTEAFF. The CDR3, as DNA: TGTGCCAGCTCCCACGTCGACAGGGGGAGCACTGAAGCTTTCTTT.

This chain uses TRBV20-1 with TRBJ1-4; D not certain. Looked up from germline, CDR1 is DFQATT and CDR2 is SNEGSKA (reference sequence). This CDR3 has 11 amino acids. The ends were cut back, 6 bases at V and 6 bases at J, with 8 bases in the middle. The CDR3: CSARPDEKLFF. In DNA, the CDR3 is TGCAGTGCCAGGCCGGATGAAAAACTGTTTTTT.

The chain has TRBV11-3 and TRBJ2-6; 7 positions match TRBD1. Germline CDR1 and CDR2: SGHNT and YENEEA. The CDR3 is 16 amino acids. Losses at the gene ends were 2 bases for V and 0 bases for J; bases not matched to a gene: 1. The DNA for the CDR3 is TGTGCCAGCAGCTTAACAGGGGCCTCTGGGGCCAACGTCCTGACTTTC. It encodes CASSLTGASGANVLTF.

J is TRBJ2-6 and V is TRBV27, with D possibly being TRBD1 (6 bases). CDR1 and CDR2 from the germline V gene are MNHEY and SMNVEV (reference sequence). CDR3 length equals 17 residues. Between the trimmed V and J ends, which lost 6 bases and 2 bases, there was a span of 17 bases. CDR3 sequence reads: CASSYKQGLTGANVLTF. CDR3 nucleotides: TGTGCCAGCAGCTATAAACAGGGCCTTACTGGGGCCAACGTCCTGACTTTC.

The chain combines TRBV10-3 with TRBJ2-5; 8 bases map to TRBD2. The J segment lost 2 bases and the V segment lost 3 bases, leaving 11 bases of the junction unmatched. Germline values: CDR1 ENHRY, CDR2 SYGVKD. This CDR3 contains 17 residues. The CDR3 spells CAISEGFSGDIQETQYF. The CDR3 nucleotides are TGTGCCATCAGTGAAGGGTTTAGCGGGGATATACAAGAGACCCAGTACTTC.

The chain couples TRBV6-1 to TRBJ1-1; D not certain. Per the germline V gene, CDR1 is MNHNS and CDR2 is SASEGT. V lost 6 bases and J lost 0, with 11 bases in between. The CDR3 loop spans 14 amino acids. CDR3 sequence reads: CASRLNFMNTEAFF. CDR3 coding DNA: TGTGCCAGCAGGCTCAATTTTATGAACACTGAAGCTTTCTTT.